This TCR beta chain appears in the sequencing data of a study of regulatory T cells in long-lasting Graves disease. This clonotype was observed a few times. Its antigen is unknown. J was trimmed by 2 bases and V by 2 bases; bases with no gene match: 12. Germline CDR1 reads SQVTM; CDR2 reads ANQGSEA. This CDR3 is built from 17 residues. As for time point: newly diagnosed GD, antithyroid drugs for less than 3 months. The authors made the TCR library using RNA they extracted from PBMCs. Broader study findings: Persistent cases of Graves' showed reduced TCR diversity relative to newly diagnosed patients.

Libraries of TCR beta came from iRepertoire HTBI primers plus Arm-PCR of CDR3 regions. TCRdb re-analysed the multiplex PCR reads in MiXCR, keeping a single row per CDR3 protein. The repertoire holds 300,000 to 400,000 distinct CDR3 sequences, with 15% as singletons. The sample was peripheral blood mononuclear cells (PBMCs), taken at new diagnosis, from a patient treated with antithyroid drugs. The TCR sequence derives from a female donor with Graves disease. The genes are TRBV29-1 and TRBJ2-7; 10 nucleotides agree with TRBD2. CDR3 in DNA: TGCAGCGTTGAAAAGGAGGATTGGACTAGCGGAACCTACGAGCAGTACTTC. This translates into CSVEKEDWTSGTYEQYF.